This note documents a single T cell receptor beta chain sequence. The data originate from a study of cytomegalovirus exposure and HLA in healthy donors. Some clones are missing from TCRdb's copy, which holds only in-frame ones; the method was immunoSEQ multiplex PCR. The sample has tens of thousands of clones, roughly 94% seen once; the top ten hold roughly 4.4%. Germline V gene sequence: CDR1 LNHDA, CDR2 SQIVND (reference sequence). J lost 3 bases, V lost 7 bases, and 6 bases had no gene match. CDR3 length: 15 amino acids. The sample was PBMCs. The clonotype comes from a man aged 18 to 29 in good health and CMV-seropositive. This rearrangement joins TRBV19 to TRBJ2-2; 9 bases fit TRBD1. The CDR3 DNA sequence: TGTGCCAGTAACGGGGACAGGGCAGACACCGGGGAGCTGTTTTTT. It encodes CASNGDRADTGELFF.